The 4 T cell receptor beta chains below all came from one sample that was sequenced in a study of human T cells and chemical hapten exposure. Blood, whole and unfractionated, served as the source for total RNA extraction. TCRdb re-analysed the 5' RACE reads in MiXCR, keeping a single row per CDR3 protein. The sample includes 80,000 or so distinct CDR3 sequences, about 16% of them seen just once. Receptors were obtained from a female donor in good health.

In its sample, this clonotype was seen a few times. The V call is TRBV27, the J call TRBJ1-1; D is possibly TRBD1 (5 bases). This CDR3 region has 13 residues. Germline CDR1 reads MNHEY; CDR2 reads SMNVEV (reference sequence). Trimming took off 7 bases at V and 1 base at J, with 10 bases between the two ends. CDR3 sequence: CASMRDPNTEAFF. The CDR3 DNA is TGTGCCAGCATGAGGGACCCGAACACTGAAGCTTTCTTT.

This clonotype was seen a handful of times. The V call is TRBV7-2, the J call TRBJ2-7; 9 nucleotides align to TRBD1. This CDR3 comprises 15 residues. Trimming removed 0 bases from V and 4 bases from J; junction bases left unmatched: 4. Germline CDR1 is SGHTA and CDR2 is FQGNSA. The CDR3 nucleotides are TGTGCCAGCAGCTTAGCCGGGACAGGGACGTACGAGCAGTACTTC. Translating it yields CASSLAGTGTYEQYF.

In its sample, this clonotype was seen a few times. The chain recombines TRBV7-9 with TRBJ2-7, with D unclear. The V end lost 4 bases, the J end lost 2 bases, and 12 bases lay between the germline ends. This CDR3 contains 14 residues. Germline values: CDR1 SEHNR, CDR2 FQNEAQ (reference sequence). CDR3 sequence: CASSSPGTPYEQYF. CDR3 coding DNA: TGTGCCAGCAGCTCCCCGGGCACCCCCTACGAGCAGTACTTC.

In its sample, this clonotype was seen many times. V usage is TRBV11-2 and J usage is TRBJ2-3; TRBD2 matches at 11 bases. From germline, CDR1 is SGHAT and CDR2 FQNNGV. CDR3 length equals 18 residues. V gave up 2 bases and J gave up 4 bases; unmatched junction bases: 11. In nucleotides, the CDR3 is TGTGCCAGCAGCTTAAGACTGATTAGCGGGGGGGCTGCAGATACGCAGTATTTT. This translates into CASSLRLISGGAADTQYF.